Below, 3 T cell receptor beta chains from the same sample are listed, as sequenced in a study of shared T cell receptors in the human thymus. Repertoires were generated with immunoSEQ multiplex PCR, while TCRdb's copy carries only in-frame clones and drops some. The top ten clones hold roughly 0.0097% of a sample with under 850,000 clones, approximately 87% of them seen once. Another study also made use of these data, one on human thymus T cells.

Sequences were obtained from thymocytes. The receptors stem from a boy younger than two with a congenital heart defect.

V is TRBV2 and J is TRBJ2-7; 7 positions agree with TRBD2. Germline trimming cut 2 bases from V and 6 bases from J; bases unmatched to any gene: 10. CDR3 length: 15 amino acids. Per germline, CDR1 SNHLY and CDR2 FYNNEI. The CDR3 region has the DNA TGTGCCAGCAGTGAACAGCGGGGACGCATCGGCGAGCAGTACTTC. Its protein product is CASSEQRGRIGEQYF.

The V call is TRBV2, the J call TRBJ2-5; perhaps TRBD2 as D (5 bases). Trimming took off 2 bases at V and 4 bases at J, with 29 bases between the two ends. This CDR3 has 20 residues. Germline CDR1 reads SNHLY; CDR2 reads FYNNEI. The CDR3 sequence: CASSEPTSLGAGLGVETQYF. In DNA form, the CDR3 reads TGTGCCAGCAGTGAACCCACTAGTTTGGGAGCTGGCTTGGGAGTAGAGACCCAGTACTTC.

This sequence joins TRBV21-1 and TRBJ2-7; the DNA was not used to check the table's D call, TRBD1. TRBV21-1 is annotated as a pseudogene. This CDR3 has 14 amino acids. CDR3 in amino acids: CASGEGTGLYEQYF. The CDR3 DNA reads TGTGCCAGCGGAGAAGGGACAGGCCTTTACGAGCAGTACTTC.